This TCR beta chain derives from a study of cytomegalovirus exposure and HLA in healthy donors (dated by TCRdb to the late 2010s). Context from the whole study: In an earlier analysis of under 750 of the donors, 250 to 350 Gb of sequence data and 90 million to 120 million unique TCR beta sequences from about 180 million T cells were reported. An early release that covered about 600 HLA-typed donors contained approximately 320 gigabases of sequencing data and tens of millions of unique TCR sequences. Of the 350 to 400 genotyped donors, 65% to 90% fell in the genetic ancestry cluster associated with self-reported Caucasian donors. The study aimed to test whether cataloging public T cell receptors could reveal signatures of past pathogen exposure. The study profiled the T cell repertoires of 500 to 800 subjects by immunosequencing and related them to cytomegalovirus serostatus. In addition to the first cohort of hundreds of subjects, a separate validation cohort of around 110 different subjects was used. To predict cytomegalovirus infection status, the study combined high-throughput TCR immunosequencing, statistical association of individual TCRs with disease status, and machine learning. In a later analysis, previously published TCR beta repertoires from some 640 donors were re-analyzed and high-resolution HLA genotyping was added so that TCR occurrence patterns could be studied. The later analysis used no new phenotypic data to find candidate immune exposures, relying instead on TCR beta sequences and their occurrence across donors. To decide whether each TCR beta V gene segment behaved as functional or pseudogenic, an earlier analysis of fewer than 750 of the donors relied on high-throughput TCR beta sequencing. Donor age, sex, ethnicity and CMV serostatus were compiled together with the repertoire data. Genome-wide SNP genotypes for about 65% of the 666 donors were used in a later genetic analysis, which treated that subset as a discovery cohort. All discovery cohort repertoires had been generated on a single sequencing platform. HLA typing included class I and class II loci at four-digit resolution. The number of typed donors differed by locus: about 620-640 for A, B, C, DRB1 and DQB1; some 500 for DQA1; 606 for DPA1; and around 450 for DPB1. Several DR-DQ haplotypes were handled as single units for association and clustering because linkage in the cohort was strong. Across 300 to 400 genotyped donors of the cohort, an average of roughly 230,000 unique TCR beta nucleotide sequences per donor were sequenced, and about a sixth of those sequences were non-productive. Broader findings and caveats from the paper: Around 16 rarely observed V segments, including chromosome 9 orphons, were excluded from the earlier analysis of several hundred of the donors because counts were too low. In an earlier analysis of fewer than 700 of the donors, most TCR beta V segments appeared in productive rearrangements about 87% or about 30% of the time, broadly matching IMGT annotations. Three of the identified cytomegalovirus-associated TCR beta chains were confirmed in vitro to be specific for cytomegalovirus antigens. In a later analysis, HLA-associated TCR beta chains were found to be more clonally expanded and to have lower generation probabilities than equally common non-associated chains. The presence/absence analyses assumed that sequencing depth was roughly uniform across donors, and that assumption may not be true. Most CMV-associated TCR beta chains appeared to be HLA-restricted in a later analysis, and the HLA associations seemed to be driven largely by CMV exposure. The 87-base-pair reads could not distinguish some IMGT-functional V segments, including TRBV6-2 and TRBV6-3, so those segments were excluded. Because HLA typing was missing for some donors at each locus, association tests included only the typed subset. The study listed 164 TCR beta chains as associated with cytomegalovirus. The only immune exposure information available for the cohort was CMV serostatus. It was suggested by the authors that the approach could potentially be generalized to other disease states and immunological phenotypes. Only TCR beta chains were sequenced in this cohort, and the absence of alpha or paired-chain data limited detectable features. Linkage disequilibrium might explain the correlated functional status among segregating V segments, but an unknown experimental factor could not be excluded. Specific HLA alleles were associated with 15,000 to 20,000 TCR beta sequences at a false discovery rate of 0.05 in a later analysis. In a later genetic analysis, fewer N-insertions in productive TCRs were reported among donors in an Asian-associated ancestry cluster than the roughly 640-donor mean. Across donors, most TCR sequences were observed very rarely, whereas some public TCRs were present in many individuals. A group of highly shared sequence variants was considered likely to be a technical artifact of the sequencing pipeline. Cytomegalovirus status was reported to be diagnosed by the classifier with high specificity and sensitivity in both the original and validation cohorts. Assigning TCR associations to individual alleles was difficult when HLA alleles, especially DR and DQ, strongly co-occurred. According to a later analysis, parvovirus B19, influenza, CMV and Epstein-Barr virus appeared linked to several top co-occurrence clusters. According to a later analysis, TCR association rates differed among HLA loci, with DRB1 alleles showing the most associated TCRs and HLA-C alleles showing the fewest. In a later genetic analysis, a missense DCLRE1C variant was associated with V-gene and J-gene trimming of TCR beta chains, and the association was replicated in an independent cohort. A further reported finding was that TCR beta sequences accurately predicted the HLA-A and HLA-B alleles for most subjects in the first cohort.

With regard to this clone: The antigen this receptor binds is unknown. Base quality data are lacking; no much larger clone is found one base away.

Preparation of the library involved the immunoSEQ multiplex PCR assay. A mixture of 60 forward primers for TCR Vbeta segments and 13 reverse primers for TCR Jbeta segments was used in the multiplex PCR. The CDR3 region of rearranged TCR beta genes was amplified from genomic DNA with a multiplex PCR assay. On the Illumina HiSeq System, the amplified TCR beta libraries were sequenced as 87-base-pair reads. From the authors' description of their analysis: A later analysis tallied about 77 million unique TCR beta chains across the 660 or so repertoires, and around 9.9 million of those chains were shared by two or more donors. Raw reads were error-corrected and collapsed into unique sequences with a nearest-neighbor algorithm that merged closely related sequences to remove PCR and sequencing errors. Alignment of CDR3 sequences to IMGT reference sequences was used to assign V, D and J gene segments. Each retained sequence needed at least a six-nucleotide match to both a V gene segment and a J gene segment. A rearrangement counted as productive if the CDR3 had no stop codons and remained in frame with V and J, and every other rearrangement counted as non-productive. CDR3 was defined according to IMGT convention as the region running from the second conserved V-encoded cysteine to the conserved J-encoded phenylalanine. The earlier analysis of about 610 of the donors excluded any sequence lacking an unambiguous match to a single V gene segment. An earlier analysis of a few hundred of the donors classified V segments as functional when productive rearrangements were above 56.7% and as segregating when the standard deviation between donors was above 5%. A statistical classification framework was built to diagnose cytomegalovirus status from the catalog of TCR beta chain sequences. V and J gene assignment, in a later analysis, came from comparing TCR nucleotide sequences with IMGT/GENE-DB human TR gene sequences. A later analysis assigned CDR3 sequences and most-parsimonious VDJ recombination scenarios with the TCRdist pipeline. In a later analysis, every TCR beta chain was defined by the combination of its CDR3 amino acid sequence and its V-gene family, and reads without a unique V-gene family were dropped. In a later analysis, some 600 highly shared, low-generation-probability nucleotide sequences were removed to address suspected cross-contamination and a sequencing artifact. A later analysis calculated a clonal expansion index for each public chain from normalized within-repertoire ranks of inferred template counts. A later analysis computed generation probabilities with a VDJ recombination model fitted to out-of-frame rearrangements, and checked the results against IGoR. A later analysis scored TCR-TCR, TCR-HLA and TCR-CMV co-occurrence with hypergeometric tests, applying a repertoire-size bias correction to TCR pairs. False discovery rates were estimated in a later analysis by permuting HLA or CMV assignments 20 times. A later analysis grouped co-occurring TCRs with DBSCAN, adding TCRdist sequence similarity when clustering within HLA-allele-positive subsets. Repertoires with fewer than 30,000 or more than 120,000 public chains were left out of co-occurrence clustering, as were about 5 repertoires with anomalous nucleotide sharing. In its TCRdb copy, this immuneACCESS table keeps in-frame sequences only and misses some clones. Where compared with another copy, unresolved V genes explain less than half of these, and the others have no known cause. V and J calls and clone size are given by that table; D and trimming were obtained from the DNA. In this sample the table shows 100,000 to 120,000 clones, roughly 70% of which occur a single time. Around 1.3% of the sample is taken by the ten largest.

CDR1 SGHRS and CDR2 YFSETQ are derived from the germline V gene. The CDR3 holds 14 amino acids from the cysteine to the phenylalanine. This entry keeps only the CDR3 DNA: 42 bases, framed from base 1. Germline trimming amounts to 0 bases on V and 2 bases on J, with 0 as the count of junction bases outside the gene matches. In total, roughly 670 healthy bone marrow donors made up the cohort. At the time of sampling, all cohort members were nominally healthy, though unrecorded immune exposures were likely present. The donor was CMV seronegative and was included in the group of under 450 seronegative cohort members. Every donor gave a peripheral blood sample, and the peripheral blood mononuclear cells from that sample were used for TCR beta sequencing. The Qiagen DNeasy Blood Extraction Kit was used to extract genomic DNA from the blood cell samples.

The sample was PBMCs. This sequence was found in a man aged 35-49 years in good health and CMV-seronegative. Recombination connected TRBV5-1 to TRBJ2-5; a stretch of 8 junction bases matches TRBD2. The sequenced DNA: TGCGCCAGCAGCTTGGGCGGGGGGCAAGAGACCCAGTACTTC. Its product reads: CASSLGGGQETQYF. The full variable domain, with segments outside the CDR3 supplied by the reference TRBV5-1 and TRBJ2-5 proteins, appears as KAGVTQTPRYLIKTRGQQVTLSCSPISGHRSVSWYQQTPGQGLQFLFEYFSETQRNKGNFPGRFSGRQFSNSRSEMNVSTLELGDSALYLCASSLGGGQETQYFGPGTRLLVL.